A selection of T cell receptor beta chains follows, all from one sample in a study of shared clonotypes between healthy human individuals. Using immunoSEQ multiplex PCR, the repertoire was profiled, and TCRdb retains in-frame clones only, with some absent. The table has about 480,000 clones, approximately 85% seen once. Sequenced sample: PBMCs. The receptors stem from a woman aged 40 to 55 in good health. Some clones in this sample may be carry-over from other donors' samples. Both conserved end residues are trimmed from each CDR3.

j_gene | v_gene | CDR3aa
TRBJ2-2 | TRBV4-3 | ASSHIPTENTGELF
TRBJ1-4 | TRBV28 | ASTKSNEKLF
TRBJ2-7 | TRBV7-3 | ASSPSSDWSYEQY
TRBJ2-3 | TRBV9 | ASSAPTGSDTQY
TRBJ2-1 | TRBV7-2 | ASSFLAGEQF
TRBJ2-7 | TRBV6-1 | ASSETGVYYEQY
TRBJ2-1 | TRBV2 | ASRETSGRPAAF
TRBJ2-7 | TRBV5-4 | ASSLVQLAGAYEQY
TRBJ2-2 | TRBV5-6 | ASSSLTNTGELF
TRBJ1-1 | TRBV11-2 | ASSSSGGTEAF
TRBJ2-1 | TRBV4-2 | ASSLRDDKVDEQF
TRBJ1-2 | TRBV5-1 | ASSHGQEGVYGYT
TRBJ2-1 | TRBV18 | ASSPTGRRLNEQF
TRBJ2-5 | TRBV28 | ASSRSSVGTQY
TRBJ2-1 | TRBV4-2 | ASSQDGHNEQF
TRBJ2-7 | TRBV18 | ASSPGTDNFYEQY
TRBJ2-1 | TRBV9 | ASSLVPEAYNEQF
TRBJ1-2 | TRBV5-1 | ASSPTPGERGYT
TRBJ2-7 | TRBV5-4 | ASSPNPYEQY
TRBJ2-2 | TRBV5-5 | ASSLAAGGGTGELF
TRBJ1-3 | TRBV5-1 | ASSSEYKSSGNTIY
TRBJ2-1 | TRBV30 | AWRRLAANNEQF
TRBJ2-1 | TRBV19 | ASSTGLAGRHEQF
TRBJ1-1 | TRBV28 | ASSLRQGSEAF
TRBJ2-7 | TRBV7-8 | ASSLLTSGYEQY
TRBJ2-7 | TRBV7-9 | ASSFRDRGYEQY
TRBJ2-7 | TRBV29-1 | SVEGSTYEQY
TRBJ2-6 | TRBV27 | ASSTGNSGANVLT
TRBJ1-4 | TRBV10-1 | ASSETGNEKLF
TRBJ2-1 | TRBV4-1 | ASRGGLAAYNEQF
TRBJ2-2 | TRBV6-1 | ASGYEGLNTGELF
TRBJ1-1 | TRBV6-6 | ASSPEKNTEAF
TRBJ2-2 | TRBV5-1 | ASSLGQGSTGELF
TRBJ1-1 | TRBV5-6 | ASSLDYGGLNTEAF
TRBJ2-3 | TRBV2 | ASRLAGAVDTQY
TRBJ2-1 | TRBV6-5 | ASSPGDNEQF
TRBJ2-7 | TRBV10-3 | AISAGARTTYEQY
TRBJ2-5 | TRBV27 | ASSLFPDRVQGERETQY
TRBJ2-2 | TRBV6-4 | ASSDSPEAGELF
TRBJ1-1 | TRBV5-1 | ASSGNDGRGNTEAF
TRBJ2-3 | TRBV25-1 | ASSEWRRDYREDTQY
TRBJ2-5 | TRBV19 | ASSIDTGQQETQY
TRBJ2-1 | TRBV5-1 | ASSFITGTHEQF
TRBJ2-3 | TRBV27 | ASTIMGGTDTQY
TRBJ1-2 | TRBV4-1 | ASSIEGDIYGYT
TRBJ2-1 | TRBV12-5 | ASGLHSDEQF
TRBJ2-3 | TRBV28 | ASSTPGHRTDTQY
TRBJ2-1 | TRBV7-8 | ASSLAVGVSEQF
TRBJ1-4 | TRBV28 | ASRNTGGAGEKLF
TRBJ2-1 | TRBV19 | ASSIVASGTNEQF
TRBJ1-1 | TRBV28 | ASSFIRVSDAF
TRBJ2-3 | TRBV27 | ASSLNRHTDTQY
TRBJ2-5 | TRBV27 | ASSFDGRQETQY
TRBJ2-6 | TRBV18 | ASSQTHSGANVLT
TRBJ2-5 | TRBV5-1 | ASSLSSGRALETQY
TRBJ2-7 | TRBV18 | ASSPSIAEDTYEQY
TRBJ2-7 | TRBV19 | ASSLPERVEQY
TRBJ2-5 | TRBV25-1 | ASSELGRGETQY